The rows below give T cell receptor beta chains drawn from one sample of a study of T-cell reconstitution after alpha-beta-depleted transplantation in children. TCRdb ran MiXCR on the PCR reads and lists one entry per CDR3 protein. The sample lists 450,000 to 600,000 distinct CDR3 sequences; 30% to 35% were seen once. Sequences were derived from PBMCs from the stem cell graft donor, sampled from the stem cell graft. Every receptor here comes from a human donor who donated a stem cell graft to a child with aplastic anemia. CDR3s include the opening cysteine and the closing phenylalanine or tryptophan. A D gene is named only where the DNA matches it firmly. Clone size is shown for a subset of rows, as once, few, many or a class of expanded clone.

j_gene,d_gene,abundance,v_gene,CDR3nt,CDR3aa
TRBJ1-1,.,few,TRBV7-9,TGTGCCAGCAGCTTAGAAACCAGGGGCTCGACTGAAGCTTTCTTT,CASSLETRGSTEAFF
TRBJ2-5,TRBD2,few,TRBV7-2,TGTGCCAGCAGCTTAGCGCAGGTATGGCTAGCGGAAGAGACCCAGTACTTC,CASSLAQVWLAEETQYF
TRBJ2-5,TRBD2,.,TRBV29-1,TGCAGCGTTACCCCGGGAGGGCTGCAAGAGACCCAGTACTTC,CSVTPGGLQETQYF
TRBJ1-1,.,.,TRBV4-3,TGCGCCAGCAGCCCCACCCAGGACACTGAAGCTTTCTTT,CASSPTQDTEAFF
TRBJ1-1,.,.,TRBV25-1,TGTGCCAGCATAGGGTTGGGGAACACTGAAGCTTTCTTT,CASIGLGNTEAFF
TRBJ1-5,.,few,TRBV5-1,TGCGCCAGCAGCTTGGGGCCAAACTATCAGCCCCAGCATTTT,CASSLGPNYQPQHF
TRBJ1-3,.,once,TRBV7-6,TGTGCCAGCAGCTTAGAGTGGGGTGTCTCTGGAAACACCATATATTTT,CASSLEWGVSGNTIYF
TRBJ1-4,.,.,TRBV5-6,TGTGCCAGCAGCTTGATCAGGGGTGGTGAAAAACTGTTTTTT,CASSLIRGGEKLFF
TRBJ2-7,TRBD2,.,TRBV6-1,TGTGCCAGCCAACTGTGGGAGGGATCGGACGAGCAGTACTTC,CASQLWEGSDEQYF
TRBJ1-4,TRBD1,few,TRBV29-1,TGCAGCGTTTCCCGGGACAGCGCCAATGAAAAACTGTTTTTT,CSVSRDSANEKLFF
TRBJ2-5,.,many,TRBV12-3/TRBV12-4,TGTGCCAGCAGTTGGATAGGAGAGACCCAGTACTTC,CASSWIGETQYF
TRBJ1-1,.,.,TRBV19,TGTGCCAGTAGTATCGAGAGGGGGATGGGCACTGAAGCTTTCTTT,CASSIERGMGTEAFF
TRBJ1-1,.,.,TRBV5-5,TGTGCCAGCAGCTTGGGGGCGTATCCAGGGAACACTGAAGCTTTCTTT,CASSLGAYPGNTEAFF
TRBJ2-1,.,few,TRBV20-1,TGCAGTGCTCCGGGCTGGGATGGAAGCTCCTACAATGAGCAGTTCTTC,CSAPGWDGSSYNEQFF
TRBJ2-2,.,few,TRBV29-1,TGCAGCGTTGAAGAGGGGCCAACCGGGGAGCTGTTTTTT,CSVEEGPTGELFF
TRBJ2-3,TRBD2,few,TRBV6-1,TGTGCCAGCAGTCCCGGACTAGCTGGGACGCAGTATTTT,CASSPGLAGTQYF
TRBJ1-2,.,.,TRBV5-1,TGCGCCAGCAGCGAGGGGACCGCCGTCGATCCCTATGGCTACACCTTC,CASSEGTAVDPYGYTF
TRBJ2-2,.,.,TRBV12-3/TRBV12-4,TGTGCCAGCAGTCGTACCCTTGGCGGCCCCACCGGGGAGCTGTTTTTT,CASSRTLGGPTGELFF
TRBJ2-3,TRBD2,.,TRBV12-3/TRBV12-4,TGTGCCAGCAGGGGTAGCGGGAGAACAGATACGCAGTATTTT,CASRGSGRTDTQYF
TRBJ2-1,.,.,TRBV6-2/TRBV6-3,TGTGCCAGCAGCGACCAGGGCCTTGGTGAGCAGTTCTTC,CASSDQGLGEQFF
TRBJ1-4,.,.,TRBV6-5,TGTGCCAGCAGTTACTCCTACGGGGGTACTAATGAAAAACTGTTTTTT,CASSYSYGGTNEKLFF
TRBJ1-1,.,.,TRBV7-9,TGTGCCAGCAGCGGTACGAAAGGGGGAACTGAAGCTTTCTTT,CASSGTKGGTEAFF
TRBJ2-3,.,.,TRBV5-1,TGCGCCAGCAGCTTGGGGGGTAGCGGAAACACAGATACGCAGTATTTT,CASSLGGSGNTDTQYF
TRBJ2-7,TRBD2,.,TRBV6-5,TGTGCCAGCAGTTATATTGCACTAGCGGGAGAGTCCGCCTACGAGCAGTACTTC,CASSYIALAGESAYEQYF
TRBJ2-3,TRBD2,.,TRBV6-5,TGTGCCAGCAGTTCCCCCAGGGCAGCGGGAGGCACAGATACGCAGTATTTT,CASSSPRAAGGTDTQYF
TRBJ2-3,.,.,TRBV7-6,TGTGCCAGCAGCTACATGAGCGATACGCAGTATTTT,CASSYMSDTQYF
TRBJ2-3,TRBD2,.,TRBV19,TGTGCCAGTAGTACGGGACTACCTATTGGCACAGATACGCAGTATTTT,CASSTGLPIGTDTQYF